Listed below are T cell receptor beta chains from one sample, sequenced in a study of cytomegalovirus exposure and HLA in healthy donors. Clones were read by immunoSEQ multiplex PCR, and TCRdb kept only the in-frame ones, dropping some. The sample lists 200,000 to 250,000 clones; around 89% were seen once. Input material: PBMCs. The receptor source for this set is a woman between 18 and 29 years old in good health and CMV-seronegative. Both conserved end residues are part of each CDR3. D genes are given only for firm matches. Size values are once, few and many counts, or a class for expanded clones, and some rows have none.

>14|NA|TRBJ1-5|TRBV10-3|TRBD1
CATGETGGVQPQHF
TGTGCCACCGGAGAGACAGGGGGAGTGCAGCCCCAGCATTTT
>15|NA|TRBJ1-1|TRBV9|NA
CASSPRQDVNTEAFF
TGTGCCAGCAGCCCAAGACAGGACGTGAACACTGAAGCTTTCTTT
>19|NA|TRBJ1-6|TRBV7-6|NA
CASSLVPTQPSSYNSPLHF
TGTGCCAGCAGCTTGGTCCCGACACAACCGAGTAGCTATAATTCACCCCTCCACTTT
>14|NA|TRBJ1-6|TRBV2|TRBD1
CASKGQGARSPLHF
TGTGCCAGCAAGGGACAGGGGGCTCGTTCACCCCTCCACTTT
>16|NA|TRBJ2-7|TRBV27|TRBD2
CASSLSAGEGTYEQYF
TGTGCCAGCAGTTTATCCGCCGGGGAGGGTACCTACGAGCAGTACTTC
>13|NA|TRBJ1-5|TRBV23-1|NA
CASKLQTGQPQHF
TGCGCCAGCAAGCTCCAGACGGGGCAGCCCCAGCATTTT
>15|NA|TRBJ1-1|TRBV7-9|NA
CASRPFTGLNTEAFF
TGTGCCAGCAGACCCTTTACAGGGTTGAACACTGAAGCTTTCTTT
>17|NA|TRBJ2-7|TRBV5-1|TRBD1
CASSSVPGQGEFYEQYF
TGCGCCAGCAGCTCGGTTCCGGGACAGGGGGAATTCTACGAGCAGTACTTC
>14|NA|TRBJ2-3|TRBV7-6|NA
CASSLWGGKDTQYF
TGTGCCAGCAGCTTATGGGGCGGGAAGGATACGCAGTATTTT
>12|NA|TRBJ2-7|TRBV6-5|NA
CASSSQAYEQYF
TGTGCCAGCAGTTCACAGGCTTACGAGCAGTACTTC
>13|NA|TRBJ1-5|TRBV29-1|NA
CSVGDTTWGPQHF
TGCAGCGTCGGGGACACGACCTGGGGGCCCCAGCATTTT
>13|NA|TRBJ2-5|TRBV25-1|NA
CASSPMGGETQYF
TGTGCCAGCAGTCCAATGGGGGGAGAGACCCAGTACTTC
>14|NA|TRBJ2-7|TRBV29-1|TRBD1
CSVEDWTGGDEQYF
TGCAGCGTTGAAGATTGGACAGGGGGCGACGAGCAGTACTTC
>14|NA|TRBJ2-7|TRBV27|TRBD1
CASSWTGGSYEQYF
TGTGCCAGCAGTTGGACAGGGGGTTCCTACGAGCAGTACTTC
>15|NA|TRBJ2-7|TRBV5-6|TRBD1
CASSLTQGKVYEQYF
TGTGCCAGCAGCTTGACACAGGGGAAGGTCTACGAGCAGTACTTC
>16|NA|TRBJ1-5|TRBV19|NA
CASTSLVTYSNQPQHF
TGTGCCAGTACCTCGTTAGTAACCTATAGCAATCAGCCCCAGCATTTT
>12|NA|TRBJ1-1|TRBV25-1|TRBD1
CASSGTTGDAFF
TGTGCCAGCAGTGGGACGACAGGGGATGCTTTCTTT
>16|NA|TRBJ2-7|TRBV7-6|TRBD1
CASSASLVGGPYEQYF
TGTGCCAGCAGCGCTAGTTTGGTAGGGGGCCCCTACGAGCAGTACTTC
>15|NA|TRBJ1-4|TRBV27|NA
CASSPQLSFNEKLFF
TGTGCCAGCAGTCCCCAACTCTCCTTCAATGAAAAACTGTTTTTT
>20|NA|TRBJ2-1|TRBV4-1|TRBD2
CASSQEPPGLAGGPYNEQFF
TGCGCCAGCAGCCAAGAACCACCGGGACTAGCGGGAGGGCCCTACAATGAGCAGTTCTTC
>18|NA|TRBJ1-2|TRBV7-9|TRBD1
CASSKLNRGQGPNYGYTF
TGTGCCAGCAGTAAGCTTAACCGCGGACAGGGACCTAACTATGGCTACACCTTC
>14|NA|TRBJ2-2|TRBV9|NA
CASSVVGGTGELFF
TGTGCCAGCAGCGTAGTTGGCGGGACCGGGGAGCTGTTTTTT
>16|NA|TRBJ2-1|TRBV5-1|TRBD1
CASSLGVGTGNNEQFF
TGCGCCAGCAGCTTGGGGGTGGGGACAGGGAACAATGAGCAGTTCTTC
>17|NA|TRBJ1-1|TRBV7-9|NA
CASSLGGLGGSHTEAFF
TGTGCCAGCAGCTTAGGAGGGTTAGGGGGATCCCACACTGAAGCTTTCTTT
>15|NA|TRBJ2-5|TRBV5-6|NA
CASSLMSGSIKTQYF
TGTGCCAGCAGCTTGATGTCAGGGTCGATAAAGACCCAGTACTTC
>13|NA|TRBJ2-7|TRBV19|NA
CASSRGNSYEQYF
TGTGCCAGTAGTCGGGGGAACTCCTACGAGCAGTACTTC
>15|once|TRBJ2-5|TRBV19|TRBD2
CASRGIAGGPGTQYF
TGTGCCAGTAGGGGCATAGCGGGAGGGCCGGGGACCCAGTACTTC
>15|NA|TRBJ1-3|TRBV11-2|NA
CASSLIRRRPNTIYF
TGTGCCAGCAGCTTAATCCGCAGGAGGCCGAACACCATATATTTT
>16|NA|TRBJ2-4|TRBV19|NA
CASTETGPFSKNIQYF
TGTGCCAGCACTGAGACAGGTCCTTTTTCAAAAAACATTCAGTACTTC
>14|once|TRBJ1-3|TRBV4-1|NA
CASSPDRSGNTIYF
TGCGCCAGCAGCCCCGACAGATCTGGAAACACCATATATTTT
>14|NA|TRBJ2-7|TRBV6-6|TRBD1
CASSHWDRAYEQYF
TGTGCCAGCAGTCACTGGGACAGGGCCTACGAGCAGTACTTC
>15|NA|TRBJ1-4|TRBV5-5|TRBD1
CASSITGARNEKLFF
TGTGCCAGCAGCATAACAGGGGCGAGAAATGAAAAACTGTTTTTT
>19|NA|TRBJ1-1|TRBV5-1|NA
CASSPATGFAGRMNTEAFF
TGCGCCAGCAGCCCGGCGACGGGGTTTGCGGGCCGGATGAACACTGAAGCTTTCTTT
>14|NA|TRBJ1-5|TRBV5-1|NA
CASSLSSGDQPQHF
TGCGCCAGCAGCTTGTCGTCAGGGGATCAGCCCCAGCATTTT
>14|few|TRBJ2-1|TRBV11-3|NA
CASSLDRGVDEQFF
TGTGCCAGCAGCTTAGACAGGGGAGTAGATGAGCAGTTCTTC
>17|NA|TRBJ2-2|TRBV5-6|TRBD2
CASSPLGSSGSTGELFF
TGTGCCAGCAGCCCTCTGGGTTCTAGCGGGAGCACCGGGGAGCTGTTTTTT
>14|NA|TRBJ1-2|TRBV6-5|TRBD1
CASSYDRAGFSYTF
TGTGCCAGCAGTTATGACAGGGCGGGGTTTAGCTACACCTTC
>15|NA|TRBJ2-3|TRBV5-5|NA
CASSLEFQGADTQYF
TGTGCCAGCAGCTTGGAATTCCAAGGGGCAGATACGCAGTATTTT
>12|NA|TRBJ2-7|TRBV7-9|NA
CASSAPGDEQYF
TGTGCCAGCAGCGCCCCGGGGGACGAGCAGTACTTC
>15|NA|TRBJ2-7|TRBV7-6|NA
CASSAEGWNLGEQYF
TGTGCCAGCAGCGCCGAGGGTTGGAATTTGGGCGAGCAGTACTTC
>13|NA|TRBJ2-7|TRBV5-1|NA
CATKTGLRDEQYF
TGCGCCACAAAGACGGGACTTCGGGACGAGCAGTACTTC
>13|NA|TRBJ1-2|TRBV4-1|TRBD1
CASSRGQGDVYTF
TGCGCCAGCAGCCGCGGACAGGGTGATGTCTACACCTTC
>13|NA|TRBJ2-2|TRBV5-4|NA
CASSLRDTGELFF
TGTGCCAGCAGCTTGCGGGACACCGGGGAGCTGTTTTTT
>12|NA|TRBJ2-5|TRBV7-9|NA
CASSFSQETQYF
TGTGCCAGCAGCTTCAGTCAAGAGACCCAGTACTTC
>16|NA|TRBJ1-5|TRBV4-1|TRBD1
CASSPPGRGQDQPQHF
TGCGCCAGCAGCCCCCCCGGCAGGGGGCAAGATCAGCCCCAGCATTTT
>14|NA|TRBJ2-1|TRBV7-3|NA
CASSSTGRDNEQFF
TGTGCCAGCAGCTCTACGGGGAGAGACAATGAGCAGTTCTTC
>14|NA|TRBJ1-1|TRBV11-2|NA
CASSLAREGTEAFF
TGTGCCAGCAGCTTAGCCAGGGAGGGGACTGAAGCTTTCTTT
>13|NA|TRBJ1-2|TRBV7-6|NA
CASSSAGVYGYTF
TGTGCCAGCAGTTCAGCCGGGGTCTATGGCTACACCTTC